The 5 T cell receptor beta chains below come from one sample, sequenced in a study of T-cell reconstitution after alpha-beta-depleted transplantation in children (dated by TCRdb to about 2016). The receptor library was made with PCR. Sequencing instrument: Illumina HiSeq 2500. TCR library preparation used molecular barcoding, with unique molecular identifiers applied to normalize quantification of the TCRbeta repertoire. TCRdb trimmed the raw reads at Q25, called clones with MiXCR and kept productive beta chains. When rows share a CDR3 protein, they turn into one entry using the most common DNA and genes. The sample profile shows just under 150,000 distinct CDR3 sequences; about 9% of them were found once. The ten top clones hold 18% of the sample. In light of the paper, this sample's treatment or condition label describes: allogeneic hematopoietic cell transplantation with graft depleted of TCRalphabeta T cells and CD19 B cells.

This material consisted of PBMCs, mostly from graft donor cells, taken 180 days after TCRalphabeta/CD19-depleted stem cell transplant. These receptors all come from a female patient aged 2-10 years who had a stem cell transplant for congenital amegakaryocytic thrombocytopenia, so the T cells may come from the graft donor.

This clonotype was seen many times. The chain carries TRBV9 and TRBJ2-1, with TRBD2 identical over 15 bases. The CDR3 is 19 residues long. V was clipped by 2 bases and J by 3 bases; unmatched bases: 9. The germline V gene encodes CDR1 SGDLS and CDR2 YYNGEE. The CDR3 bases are TGTGCCAGCAGCGTTTTCCCGGGACTAGCGGGAGGCAGCTACAATGAGCAGTTCTTC. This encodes CASSVFPGLAGGSYNEQFF. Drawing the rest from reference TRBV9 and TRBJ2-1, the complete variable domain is DSGVTQTPKHLITATGQRVTLRCSPRSGDLSVYWYQQSLDQGLQFLIQYYNGEERAKGNILERFSAQQFPDLHSELNLSSLELGDSALYFCASSVFPGLAGGSYNEQFFGPGTRLTVL.

CDR3 in amino acids: CASSLGGTNVLTF. CDR3 coding DNA: TGTGCCAGCAGCTTGGGGGGTACCAACGTCCTGACTTTC. The genes are TRBV13 and TRBJ2-6; D may be TRBD2 (6 bases). The germline V and J ends were trimmed by 3 bases and 8 bases, with 8 bases remaining between them. The CDR3 is 13 residues long. Per the germline V gene, CDR1 is PRHDT and CDR2 is FYEKMQ (reference sequence).

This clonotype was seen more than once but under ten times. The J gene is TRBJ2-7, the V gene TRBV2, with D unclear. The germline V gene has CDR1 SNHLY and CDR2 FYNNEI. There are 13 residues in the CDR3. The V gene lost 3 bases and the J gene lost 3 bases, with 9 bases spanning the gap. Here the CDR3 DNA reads TGTGCCAGCAGTGATAGGTCACGCTACGAGCAGTACTTC. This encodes CASSDRSRYEQYF.

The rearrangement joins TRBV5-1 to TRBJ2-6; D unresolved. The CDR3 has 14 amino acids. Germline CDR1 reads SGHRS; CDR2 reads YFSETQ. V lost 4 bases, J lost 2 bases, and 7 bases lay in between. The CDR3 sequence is CASSPAPGANVLTF. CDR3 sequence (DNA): TGCGCCAGCAGCCCCGCCCCTGGGGCCAACGTCCTGACTTTC.

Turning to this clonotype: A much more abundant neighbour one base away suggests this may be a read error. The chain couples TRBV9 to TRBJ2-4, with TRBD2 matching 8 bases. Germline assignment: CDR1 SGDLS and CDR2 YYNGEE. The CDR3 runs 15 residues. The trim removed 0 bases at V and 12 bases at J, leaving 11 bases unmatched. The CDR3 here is CASSVAGLGHSSQYF. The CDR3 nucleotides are TGTGCCAGCAGCGTAGCGGGACTAGGACATAGCAGTCAGTACTTC.